This T cell receptor beta chain was sequenced during a study of cytomegalovirus exposure and HLA in healthy donors. Measured with immunoSEQ multiplex PCR; TCRdb has only the in-frame clones, and not every one. The sample has 250,000 to 350,000 clones; more than 80% are singletons. As regards this clone: Other DNA sequences in the sample encode the same CDR3.

This CDR3 region has 13 residues. CDR1 and CDR2 from the germline V gene are SGDLS and YYNGEE. Trimming stripped 5 bases from V and 4 bases from J, with 11 bases between. The chain recombines TRBV9 with TRBJ2-3; D perhaps matches TRBD2 (6 bases). Sequenced input: PBMCs. The clonotype comes from a woman aged 18-29 years in good health and CMV-seronegative. CDR3 nucleotides: TGTGCCAGCAGTGCTTCGGGGGCAGATACGCAGTATTTT. Protein product: CASSASGADTQYF.